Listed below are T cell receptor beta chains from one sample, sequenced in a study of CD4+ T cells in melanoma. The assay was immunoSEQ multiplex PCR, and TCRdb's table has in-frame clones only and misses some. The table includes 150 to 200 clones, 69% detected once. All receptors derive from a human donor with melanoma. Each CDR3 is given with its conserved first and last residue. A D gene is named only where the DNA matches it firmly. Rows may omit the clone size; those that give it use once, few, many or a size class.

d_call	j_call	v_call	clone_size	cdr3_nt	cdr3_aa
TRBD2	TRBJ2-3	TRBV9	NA	TGTGCCAGCAGCGCAACTAGCGGGGGTATGCCAGATACGCAGTATTTT	CASSATSGGMPDTQYF
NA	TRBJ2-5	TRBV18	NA	TGTGCCAGCTCACCAATGGCACACCAAGAGACCCAGTACTTC	CASSPMAHQETQYF
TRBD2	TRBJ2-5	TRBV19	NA	TGTGCCAGTAGTCCCCTGGGACTAGCGGGGGATTCGGGTCAGTACTTC	CASSPLGLAGDSGQYF
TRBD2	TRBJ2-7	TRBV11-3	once	TGTGCCAGCAACCCTTCGGCGGGAGGGACCTACGAGCAGTACTTC	CASNPSAGGTYEQYF
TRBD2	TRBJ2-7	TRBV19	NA	TGTGCCAGTAGTCCCCTGGGACTAGCGGGGGATTCGGGTCAGTACTTC	CASSPLGLAGDSGQYF
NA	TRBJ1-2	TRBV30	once	TGTGCCTGGAAGGGTCCGGGAGGACCGGACTATGGCTACACCTTC	CAWKGPGGPDYGYTF
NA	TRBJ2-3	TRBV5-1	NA	TGCGCCAGCAGCTTGGACGGAGATACGCAGTATTTT	CASSLDGDTQYF
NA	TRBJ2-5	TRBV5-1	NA	TGCGCCAGCAGCCCGGGGGCTCAGGGTGGGCAAGAGACCCAGTACTTC	CASSPGAQGGQETQYF
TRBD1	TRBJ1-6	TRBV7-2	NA	TGTGCCAGCAGCTTGACAGGGATGGAATCACCCCTCCACTTT	CASSLTGMESPLHF
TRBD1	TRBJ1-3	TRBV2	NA	TGTGCCAGCAGAGAGACAGGGGGAGCTGGAAACACCATATATTTT	CASRETGGAGNTIYF
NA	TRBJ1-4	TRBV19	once	TGTGCCAGTAGCCAACAGGATGCAACTAATGAAAAACTGTTTTTT	CASSQQDATNEKLFF
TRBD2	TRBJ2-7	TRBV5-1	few	TGCGCCAGCAGCACGTTAGCGGGGGGATCCTCCTACGAGCAGTACTTC	CASSTLAGGSSYEQYF
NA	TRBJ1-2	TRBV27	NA	TGTGCCAGCAGTTTAGGGGGAATTCCCTATGGCTACACCTTC	CASSLGGIPYGYTF
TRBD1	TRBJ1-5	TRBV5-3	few	TGTGCCAGAAGCCCGGGACAGAATCAGCCCCAGCATTTT	CARSPGQNQPQHF
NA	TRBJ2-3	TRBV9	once	TGTGCCAGCAGCACCTGGGACAGCACAGATACGCAGTATTTT	CASSTWDSTDTQYF
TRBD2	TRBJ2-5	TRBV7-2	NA	TGTGCCAGCAGCTTAAACGTACTAGCGGGAGAGACCCAGTACTTC	CASSLNVLAGETQYF
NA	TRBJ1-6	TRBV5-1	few	TGCGCCAGCAGCGCAGGGGAGCGGAATTCACCCCTCCACTTT	CASSAGERNSPLHF
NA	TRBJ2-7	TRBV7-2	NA	TGTGCCAGCAGCTTATTCTCCTACGAGCAGTACTTC	CASSLFSYEQYF
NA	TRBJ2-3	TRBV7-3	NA	TGTGCCAGCAGCTTAGGCCGGGGTATTGGTACAGATACGCAGTATTTT	CASSLGRGIGTDTQYF
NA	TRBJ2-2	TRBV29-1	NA	TGCAGCGTTAACCGGGGAGGTACCGGGGAGCTGTTTTTT	CSVNRGGTGELFF
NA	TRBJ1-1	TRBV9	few	TGTGCCAGCAGCCTCACCCGAGGCATGAACACTGAAGCTTTCTTT	CASSLTRGMNTEAFF
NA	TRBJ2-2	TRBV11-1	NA	TGTGCCAGCAGCTACCTGAACACCGGGGAGCTGTTTTTT	CASSYLNTGELFF
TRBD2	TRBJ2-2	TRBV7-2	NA	TGTGCCAGCAGCCCGGGAGGAGCGGGCACCGGGGAGCTGTTTTTT	CASSPGGAGTGELFF
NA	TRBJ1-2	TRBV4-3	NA	TGCGCCAGCAGCCAAGAGAGGGTCCGGTATGGCTACACCTTC	CASSQERVRYGYTF
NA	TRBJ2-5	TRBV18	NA	TGTGCCAGCTCCCTAGTGGAGGGGCAAGAGACCCAGTACTTC	CASSLVEGQETQYF
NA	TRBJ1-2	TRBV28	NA	TGTGCCAGCAGTTTATGGGGGGTCTATGGCTACACCTTC	CASSLWGVYGYTF
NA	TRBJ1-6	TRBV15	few	TGTGCCACCAGCAGAGAACCAGGATCACCCCTCCACTTT	CATSREPGSPLHF
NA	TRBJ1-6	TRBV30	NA	TGTGCCTGCTCCGAGGGGTGGGATTCACCCCTCCACTTT	CACSEGWDSPLHF
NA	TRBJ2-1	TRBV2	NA	TGTGCCAGCAAGGCGGGCTTTGGCTACAATGAGCAGTTCTTC	CASKAGFGYNEQFF
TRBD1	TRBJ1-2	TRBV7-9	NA	TGTGCCAGCAGTTTTACAGGGGCGGGTTATGGCTACACCTTC	CASSFTGAGYGYTF
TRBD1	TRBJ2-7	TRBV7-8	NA	TGTGCCAGCAGCTTAATTTCGACAGGGGGCTCCTACGAGCAGTACTTC	CASSLISTGGSYEQYF
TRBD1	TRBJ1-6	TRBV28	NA	TGTGCCAGCAGTGGGACAGGGTACTCATCACCCCTCCACTTT	CASSGTGYSSPLHF
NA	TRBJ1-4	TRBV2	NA	TGTGCCAGCAGTATGGGGGACGGCCATGAAAAACTGTTTTTT	CASSMGDGHEKLFF
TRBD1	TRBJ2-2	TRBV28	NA	TGTGCCAGCAGCGCCGGGACAGGGCGACCGGGGGAGCTGTTTTTT	CASSAGTGRPGELFF
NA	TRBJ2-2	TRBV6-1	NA	TGTGCCAGCAGTGAATCTGCCGGGGGGAACACCGGGGAGCTGTTTTTT	CASSESAGGNTGELFF
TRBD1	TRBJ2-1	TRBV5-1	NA	TGCGCCAGCAGCTTTTGGGACAGTCAGGGTGAGCAGTTCTTC	CASSFWDSQGEQFF
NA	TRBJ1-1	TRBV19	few	TGTGCCAGTAGCCTACGGAACACTGAAGCTTTCTTT	CASSLRNTEAFF
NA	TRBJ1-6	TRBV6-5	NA	TGTGCCAGCAGTCCGGGGGGGGGAGGTAATTCACCCCTCCACTTT	CASSPGGGGNSPLHF
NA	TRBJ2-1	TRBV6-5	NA	TGTGCCAGCAGTTACTCTCGACAGGAGCCTAATGAGCAGTGGTTCTTC	CASSYSRQEPNEQWFF
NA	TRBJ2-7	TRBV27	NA	TGTGCCAGCAGTTTGGTCGGAGGGGGCCTCGAGCAGTACTTC	CASSLVGGGLEQYF
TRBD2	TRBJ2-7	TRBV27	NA	TGTGCCAGCAGGCCTCGGGGGGGCCGGAGGGAGCAGTACTTC	CASRPRGGRREQYF
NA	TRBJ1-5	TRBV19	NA	TGTGCCAGTAGTATACGGGACGTAGGCAATCAGCCCCAGCATTTT	CASSIRDVGNQPQHF
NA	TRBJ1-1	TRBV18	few	TGTGCCAGCTCACCATCGGGGTACACTGAAGCTTTCTTT	CASSPSGYTEAFF
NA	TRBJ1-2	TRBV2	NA	TGTGCCAGCAGTGTACAGGCTCAATATGGCTACACCTTC	CASSVQAQYGYTF
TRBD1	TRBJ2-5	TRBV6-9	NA	TGTGCCAGCAGTTACTCGGGACAGGGTCAAGAGACCCAGTACTTC	CASSYSGQGQETQYF
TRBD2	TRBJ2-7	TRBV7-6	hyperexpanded	TGTGCCAGCAGCTCCCAGCTAGCGGGAGCCTACGAGCAGTACTTC	CASSSQLAGAYEQYF
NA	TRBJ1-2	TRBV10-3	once	TGTGCCATCACCCCGGACCGGGAAACGTATGGCTACACCTTC	CAITPDRETYGYTF
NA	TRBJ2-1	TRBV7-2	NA	TGTGCCAGCAGGGTTGAGCTAGGGAACAATGAGCAGTTCTTC	CASRVELGNNEQFF
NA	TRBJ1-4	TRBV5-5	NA	TGTGCCAGCAGCCCTACAGGGCATGGTGAAAAACTGTTTTTT	CASSPTGHGEKLFF
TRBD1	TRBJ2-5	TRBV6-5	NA	TGTGCCAGCAGTTACTCGGGACAGGGTCAAGAGACCCAGTACTTC	CASSYSGQGQETQYF
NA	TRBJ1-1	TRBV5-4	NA	TGTGCCAGCAGGGATATGGACAGAAACACTGAAGCTTTCTTT	CASRDMDRNTEAFF
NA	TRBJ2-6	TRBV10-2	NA	TGCGCCAGCAGTAGGTCCGCAGGCCTCACTGGGGCCAACGTCCTGACTTTC	CASSRSAGLTGANVLTF
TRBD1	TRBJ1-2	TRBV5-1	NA	TGCGCCAGCAGCTCACAGGGGCCCTTGAATGGCTACACCTTC	CASSSQGPLNGYTF
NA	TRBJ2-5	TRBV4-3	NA	TGCGCCAGCAGCCAAGATGGGGGGTTCCAAGAGACCCAGTACTTC	CASSQDGGFQETQYF
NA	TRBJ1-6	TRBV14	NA	TGTGCCAGCAGCCAAGGGGGTTTGCATTCACCCCTCCACTTT	CASSQGGLHSPLHF